A selection of T cell receptor beta chains follows, all from one sample in a study of cytomegalovirus exposure and HLA in healthy donors. Here immunoSEQ multiplex PCR was the method, and the copy in TCRdb shows in-frame clones only, minus some. The sample shows some 110,000 clones, about 81% of them seen only once. The specimen was PBMCs. The receptors shown here come from a man younger than 45 in good health and CMV-seronegative. Both conserved end residues are part of each CDR3. A D gene is named only where the DNA matches it firmly.

V	D	J	CDR3
TRBV4-1	NA	TRBJ1-4	CASSQDRTGNEKLFF
TRBV2	TRBD1	TRBJ2-7	CASNGPGQDHYEQYF
TRBV2	TRBD1	TRBJ1-4	CASRDRTGIEKLFF
TRBV6-5	TRBD1	TRBJ2-7	CASAERGTGPYEQYF
TRBV7-9	NA	TRBJ1-3	CASSPPYRVGNTIYF
TRBV9	NA	TRBJ1-3	CASSVEGPGYSGNTIYF
TRBV19	TRBD1	TRBJ1-1	CASSIGGQRHTEAFF
TRBV4-1	NA	TRBJ1-5	CASGQVGGQPQHF
TRBV27	TRBD2	TRBJ2-7	CASSKLAGGLSEQYF
TRBV7-2	TRBD2	TRBJ2-7	CASSLGLAGGSYEQYF
TRBV30	TRBD2	TRBJ2-5	CAWSPTSGLKETQYF
TRBV4-3	NA	TRBJ1-4	CASSLMDRGTNEKLFF
TRBV30	NA	TRBJ2-3	CAWSFGSGDTQYF
TRBV25-1	TRBD1	TRBJ1-5	CASGQGESNQPQHF
TRBV11-2	TRBD1	TRBJ1-1	CASSRGDSPRAEAFF
TRBV5-6	TRBD1	TRBJ1-5	CASSSQGKDQPQHF
TRBV29-1	NA	TRBJ1-1	CSVDGGDQGEAFF
TRBV12-5	NA	TRBJ1-2	CASGKGGDNYGYTF
TRBV11-2	TRBD2	TRBJ2-1	CASSPIAGGGYEQFF
TRBV10-3	TRBD1	TRBJ2-1	CAISGMGQGTGNEQFF
TRBV6-1	NA	TRBJ1-1	CASSEGQGMSEAFF
TRBV6-1	NA	TRBJ1-5	CASSELTQPQHF
TRBV28	NA	TRBJ1-2	CASSFQGYGYTF
TRBV29-1	NA	TRBJ1-4	CSVETGTTVEKLFF
TRBV29-1	TRBD2	NA	CSVTSGGHEQYF
TRBV19	NA	TRBJ2-7	CASSNGAGRSYEQYF
TRBV4-1	NA	TRBJ1-5	CASSQDAENVQPQHF
TRBV10-2	TRBD2	TRBJ2-7	CASSVTSGYYEQYF
TRBV9	TRBD1	TRBJ1-4	CASSVTGANEKLFF
TRBV5-1	NA	TRBJ1-1	CASSRRGGTEAFF
TRBV4-1	TRBD2	TRBJ2-7	CASSQVSGSLNEQYF
TRBV7-6	TRBD2	TRBJ2-2	CASSSTSGGTGELFF
TRBV6-5	NA	TRBJ1-1	CAITDQGTAEAFF
TRBV6-1	NA	TRBJ1-2	CASRPGYYGYTF
TRBV27	TRBD1	TRBJ1-1	CASKQRQGGTEAFF
TRBV5-1	NA	TRBJ1-2	CASSLGQGDGYTF
TRBV30	NA	TRBJ1-1	CAWRWPDSLMNTEAFF
TRBV28	TRBD1	TRBJ2-7	CASSLQGAYEQYF
TRBV6-6	NA	TRBJ1-3	CASSYETPPGNTIYF
TRBV11-3	NA	TRBJ2-7	CASSGGTSYEQYF
TRBV5-1	TRBD2	TRBJ2-4	CASSLAPSGGQNIQYF
TRBV4-1	TRBD1	TRBJ1-6	CASSQGQGLNSYNSPLHF
TRBV5-1	NA	TRBJ2-7	CASSFASVPYEQYF
TRBV18	TRBD1	TRBJ1-5	CASSRTLGQGNNQPQHF
TRBV9	TRBD1	TRBJ2-1	CASTESTGVNSEQFF
TRBV10-1	TRBD1	TRBJ1-1	CASSETQTGTNTEAFF
TRBV19	TRBD1	TRBJ2-1	CASRSLPGQGWDEQFF
TRBV18	NA	TRBJ1-2	CASSPDSVGQLDGYTF
TRBV27	NA	TRBJ2-7	CASSLSMEGLYEQYF
TRBV19	TRBD1	TRBJ2-7	CASSMDRGSYEQYF
TRBV6-1	NA	TRBJ1-2	CASSEGTAFYGYTF
TRBV12-5	TRBD1	TRBJ2-1	CASGLAGTALF
TRBV6-1	NA	TRBJ1-5	CASSERDFRNQPQHF
TRBV6-5	NA	TRBJ1-3	CASSYGSAGTIYF
TRBV27	TRBD1	NA	CASSLTGTGGYEQYF
TRBV29-1	NA	TRBJ1-1	CSVTWTVSNTEAFF
TRBV29-1	TRBD1	TRBJ2-7	CSVAGQGTYEQYF
TRBV5-1	NA	TRBJ2-1	CASSPTPYNEQFF